The subject of this entry is one TCR beta chain. The data were taken from a study of CD8 T cells in Susac syndrome. Random hexamers served to reverse transcribe roughly 0.5 to 1 ug RNA. TCRdb reprocessed the immunoSEQ multiplex PCR reads with MiXCR, giving one entry per CDR3 protein. The repertoire holds just over 150,000 distinct CDR3 sequences, with around 95% as singletons. Germline CDR1 DFQATT, CDR2 SNEGSKA (reference sequence). V shed 1 base and J 2 bases; nucleotides not matched to a gene: 2. The CDR3 sequence is 14 residues long. The sequence was collected from a human donor with Susac syndrome. V gene TRBV20-1 combines with J gene TRBJ2-5, with 9 bases that match TRBD2. What was sequenced was CD4+ T cells from PBMCs. CDR3 bases: TGCAGTGCTAGAGGACTAGCGGTTCAAGAGACCCAGTACTTC. Residues: CSARGLAVQETQYF.